Below are 17 T cell receptor beta chains sequenced from a single sample in a study of CD8 T cells in ankylosing spondylitis. TCRdb re-called the 5' RACE reads through MiXCR, storing one row per CDR3 protein. The sample carries approximately 200,000 distinct CDR3 sequences, around 13% recorded once. The material sequenced was blood, either unsorted or a sorted T cell fraction (not recorded which). The receptors here all came from a female donor with ankylosing spondylitis or in good health (not recorded which).

The rearrangement joins TRBV6-5 to TRBJ2-3, with D perhaps TRBD1 (5 bases). Deletions cut 2 bases from V and 2 bases from J, with 14 bases between. The CDR3 has 16 amino acids. CDR1 is MNHEY, CDR2 SVGAGI, per germline. The CDR3 reads CASSYGQSPFTDTQYF. The CDR3 DNA reads as TGTGCCAGCAGTTACGGACAAAGTCCATTCACAGATACGCAGTATTTT.

At least ten counts were recorded for this clonotype. The chain links TRBV5-1 to TRBJ2-1, with 8 bases matching TRBD2. The CDR3 covers 14 residues. After removal of 7 bases from V and 0 bases from J, the junction contained 3 bases not matched to a gene. Germline V lookup: CDR1 SGHRS, CDR2 YFSETQ. The CDR3: CASRSGSSYNEQFF. As DNA, the CDR3 is TGCGCCAGCCGGAGCGGGAGCTCCTACAATGAGCAGTTCTTC.

This clonotype showed up many times. The V gene is TRBV30, the J gene TRBJ1-1; D is ambiguous. The CDR3 has 13 residues. CDR1 is GTSNPN and CDR2 is SVGIG in the germline V gene (reference sequence). V dropped 0 bases and J dropped 5 bases, with 10 bases sitting between them. The CDR3 spells CAWSVMGGTEAFF. In nucleotides, the CDR3 is TGTGCCTGGAGTGTAATGGGTGGAACTGAAGCTTTCTTT. The whole variable domain, filled in from reference TRBV30 and TRBJ1-1, reads SQTIHQWPATLVQPVGSPLSLECTVEGTSNPNLYWYRQAAGRGLQLLFYSVGIGQISSEVPQNLSASRPQDRQFILSSKKLLLSDSGFYLCAWSVMGGTEAFFGQGTRLTVV.

The table lists this clonotype with a few counts. The CDR3 here is CASNRGLEAYEQYF. The CDR3 DNA reads TGTGCCAGCAACCGGGGACTAGAGGCCTACGAGCAGTACTTC. The V call is TRBV27, the J call TRBJ2-7; 8 positions match TRBD2. The V gene's germline CDR1 is MNHEY and CDR2 SMNVEV (reference sequence). J was trimmed by 2 bases and V by 7 bases; bases with no gene match: 7. The CDR3 covers 14 residues.

The table lists this clonotype with many counts. This chain uses TRBV4-3 with TRBJ2-5; 7 bases are shared with TRBD2. The V gene's germline CDR1 is LGHNA and CDR2 YSLEER. The J segment lost 3 bases and the V segment lost 4 bases, leaving 11 bases of the junction unmatched. CDR3 length: 16 residues. CDR3 nucleotides: TGCGCCAGCAGCCCATACCGGGCGGCGGGGGAAGAGACCCAGTACTTC. Translated, it gives CASSPYRAAGEETQYF.

This clonotype was seen many times. V gene TRBV7-2 combines with J gene TRBJ2-7; 10 nucleotides line up with TRBD2. V lost 2 bases, J lost 6 bases, and 7 bases stayed unmatched. CDR1 SGHTA and CDR2 FQGNSA come from the germline V gene. CDR3 size: 15 residues. The CDR3 is CASSLILAGEIEQYF. CDR3 DNA sequence: TGTGCCAGCAGCTTAATCCTAGCGGGAGAGATCGAGCAGTACTTC.

This clonotype was seen repeatedly, ten times or more. The V and J genes are TRBV3-1 and TRBJ2-1; possible D gene TRBD2, 6 bases. With 4 bases removed from V and 4 bases from J, the gap between germline ends came to 8 bases. The germline V gene encodes CDR1 LGHDT and CDR2 YNNKEL (reference sequence). The CDR3 sequence is 13 residues long. The CDR3: CASSRREYNEQFF. The CDR3 DNA follows: TGTGCCAGCAGCCGACGGGAGTACAATGAGCAGTTCTTC.

This clonotype was seen at least ten times. The genes are TRBV9 and TRBJ2-1; 9 bases align to TRBD1. The CDR3 contains 14 residues. From germline, CDR1 is SGDLS and CDR2 YYNGEE. Trimming took 2 bases from V and 9 from J; bases not matched to a gene: 6. This chain's CDR3 is CASSVGTGTLEQFF. In DNA, the CDR3 is TGTGCCAGCAGCGTCGGGACAGGGACACTTGAGCAGTTCTTC.

This clonotype was detected many times. This chain connects TRBV5-1 to TRBJ1-5; TRBD1 is a possible D gene (5 bases). V was pared by 4 bases and J by 6 bases, with 14 bases between. The germline gives CDR1 SGHRS, CDR2 YFSETQ. The CDR3 contains 14 residues. CDR3 coding DNA: TGCGCCAGCAGCCTTACGGGGGGAAGTCAGCCCCAGCATTTT. Its translation is CASSLTGGSQPQHF.

The CDR3 coding sequence is TGTGCCAGCGGGGGACAGGTCTCCGGGGAGCTGTTTTTT. It is translated as CASGGQVSGELFF. V is TRBV6-1 and J is TRBJ2-2, with 8 nucleotides matching TRBD1. The CDR3 extends over 13 amino acids. CDR1 MNHNS and CDR2 SASEGT come from the germline V gene. V dropped 8 bases and J dropped 6; count of bases not matched to a gene: 5.

Ten or more counts support this clonotype. The V call is TRBV30, the J call TRBJ2-1; TRBD2 matches 12 bases. Germline trimming cut 3 bases from V and 4 bases from J; bases unmatched to any gene: 1. Per germline, CDR1 GTSNPN and CDR2 SVGIG (reference sequence). The CDR3 extends over 14 amino acids. The DNA of the CDR3 is TGTGCCTGGAGAGGACTAGCGGGGTACAATGAGCAGTTCTTC. Amino acid sequence: CAWRGLAGYNEQFF.

The chain combines TRBV5-1 with TRBJ2-5, with 15 positions matching TRBD2. Trimming removed 5 bases from V and 6 bases from J; junction bases left unmatched: 5. The CDR3 is 15 residues long. Per the germline V gene, CDR1 is SGHRS and CDR2 is YFSETQ. The CDR3 region is CASRGTSGRQKTQYF. CDR3 bases: TGCGCCAGCAGGGGGACTAGCGGGAGGCAAAAGACCCAGTACTTC.

This clonotype was observed many times. This sequence joins TRBV3-1 and TRBJ2-7; 8 bases are shared with TRBD2. V was pared by 0 bases and J by 0 bases, with 4 bases of the junction left unmatched. Germline V gene data show CDR1 as LGHDT and CDR2 as YNNKEL (reference sequence). The CDR3 runs to 16 residues. The CDR3 region is CASSQDTGTSSYEQYF. The CDR3 nucleotides read TGTGCCAGCAGCCAAGATACCGGGACTAGCTCCTACGAGCAGTACTTC.

Many counts were recorded for this clonotype. CDR3 protein: CASSLGTSGIYEQYF. CDR3 nucleotides: TGTGCCAGCAGCTTGGGGACTAGCGGGATTTACGAGCAGTACTTC. The rearrangement links TRBV5-5 to TRBJ2-7; the match to TRBD2 covers 12 bases. The germline gives CDR1 SGHKS, CDR2 YYEKEE (reference sequence). The V and J ends lost 0 bases and 4 bases, in that order; junction bases with no gene match: 2. This CDR3 is built from 15 residues.

The table lists this clonotype with many counts. The gene calls are TRBV12-3 or TRBV12-4 and TRBJ2-1; TRBD2 might be the D (5 bases). The CDR3 consists of 13 residues. V lost 6 bases, J lost 4 bases, and 10 bases lay in between. In DNA, the CDR3 is TGTGCCAGCAGGAGAGCGGAATACAATGAGCAGTTCTTC. Protein product: CASRRAEYNEQFF.

In its sample, this clonotype was seen many times. This chain uses TRBV5-1 with TRBJ2-1; a weak D match, TRBD2 (6 bases). This CDR3 has 14 residues. V was pared by 6 bases and J by 0 bases, with 10 bases between. Germline V gene data show CDR1 as SGHRS and CDR2 as YFSETQ. CDR3 nucleotides: TGCGCCAGCAACCCGACTAGCTCCTACAATGAGCAGTTCTTC. Residues: CASNPTSSYNEQFF.

There are a few counts of this clonotype. The V and J genes are TRBV7-9 and TRBJ2-5; D not resolved. There are 12 residues in the CDR3. Trimming left V 8 bases short and J 5 bases short, with 12 bases between. Germline CDR1 and CDR2: SEHNR and FQNEAQ (reference sequence). CDR3 sequence: CASGRDGETQYF. As DNA, the CDR3 is TGTGCCAGCGGTAGGGATGGCGAGACCCAGTACTTC.